This TCR beta chain was retrieved from a study of PD-1 blockade in mismatch repair-deficient tumors. About the study: Patients had around twelve mismatch repair-deficient cancer types, all previously treated and progressing. Findings and caveats of the study: Tumor-resident clones, often undetectable pretreatment in blood, expanded then contracted after pembrolizumab.

The CDR3 spans 13 residues. Trimming stripped 2 bases from V and 4 bases from J, with 9 bases between. Per the germline V gene, CDR1 is LNHDA and CDR2 is SQIVND (reference sequence). Sequencing used immunoSEQ multiplex PCR; TCRdb keeps in-frame clones, though not all of them. The table lists approximately 51,000 clones, about 85% of them singletons. Turning to this clone: Antigen: not known.

Sample: peripheral blood, taken roughly 21 weeks after starting pembrolizumab. The chain recombines TRBV19 with TRBJ2-7, with D possibly being TRBD1 (5 bases). The receptor comes from an adult with mismatch repair-deficient cancer. The CDR3 region has the DNA TGTGCCAGTAGTATAACAACAGGATACGAGCAGTACTTC. Amino acid sequence: CASSITTGYEQYF.